The rows below give T cell receptor beta chains drawn from one sample of a study of OX40 agonist ivuxolimab in advanced cancers. The data were produced by immunoSEQ multiplex PCR, yet TCRdb's version contains in-frame clones alone and is incomplete. Of almost 20,000 clones detected, roughly 85% appear once; the ten largest clones hold 20% to 25%. The material sequenced was CD4+ or CD8+ T cells sorted from blood, taken in a trial of the OX40 agonist ivuxolimab. The receptors were sampled from an adult with an advanced solid tumor such as melanoma, head and neck, liver or kidney cancer. CDR3s include the opening cysteine and the closing phenylalanine or tryptophan. A row's size may be missing; if present it is once, few, many or a size class.

clone_size j_call v_call cdr3_aa
once TRBJ2-7 TRBV29-1 CSAGTGNNEQYF
NA TRBJ2-2 TRBV4-3 CASSQEEALNTGELFF
NA TRBJ2-1 TRBV9 CASSVGDIPSEQFF
NA TRBJ2-1 TRBV9 CASSKDRVLEQFF
NA TRBJ2-3 TRBV6-6 CASRSSGPSTDTQYF
NA TRBJ1-1 TRBV27 CASSSDDGVHTEAFF
once TRBJ1-5 TRBV5-5 CASSSSGNSNQPQHF
NA TRBJ2-1 TRBV7-8 CASSSETSGSRNEQFF
NA TRBJ2-7 TRBV5-1 CASSWGTGGTYEQYF
NA TRBJ2-1 TRBV28 CASSFAQTSGFNEQFF
NA TRBJ2-1 TRBV9 CASSVGGLPNNEQFF
once TRBJ1-1 TRBV27 CASSIGEFGNTEAFF
few TRBJ2-7 TRBV4-2 CASSQVSAPGAYEQYF
NA TRBJ2-2 TRBV11-2 CASTGQGGGTGELFF
NA TRBJ2-7 TRBV2 CASSPGTGYEQYF
NA TRBJ2-7 TRBV29-1 CSVGDGMSYEQYF
NA TRBJ2-3 TRBV7-2 CASSLAVAGEVTDTQYF
few TRBJ2-7 TRBV4-3 CASSPGTGAYEQYF
NA TRBJ2-7 TRBV6-5 CASTAGQGYEQYF
NA TRBJ2-5 TRBV5-1 CASSLEGGGTETQYF
NA TRBJ2-6 TRBV5-6 CASSVNGGPNVLTF
NA TRBJ2-4 TRBV6-5 CASSYSPEGRDIQYF
NA TRBJ2-7 TRBV7-9 CASSSSLGFLLFGEQYF
once TRBJ2-2 TRBV14 CASSQGTFVMAGELFF
NA TRBJ2-5 TRBV5-1 CASRQQETQYF
NA TRBJ2-3 TRBV6-4 CASSDSGLEADTQYF
NA TRBJ2-7 TRBV6-6 CASSYYTGPYEQYF
NA TRBJ1-2 TRBV6-1 CASSEMYGSYGYTF
few TRBJ2-2 TRBV27 CASSPWTEGGELFF
NA TRBJ2-7 TRBV7-9 CASSDGGPRDEQYF
NA TRBJ2-7 TRBV5-5 CASSPTGIPYEQYF
few TRBJ2-2 TRBV4-2 CASSPLPDRVRGTGELFF
NA TRBJ1-1 TRBV7-9 CASSLAPDTTTEAFF
NA TRBJ2-7 TRBV7-2 CASSLAAGVYEQYF
NA TRBJ2-1 TRBV7-9 CASSLLRGGVPNEQFF
NA TRBJ2-1 TRBV7-9 CASNSDRYNEQFF
many TRBJ2-3 TRBV13 CASSLAAGTGWTDTQYF
NA TRBJ2-5 TRBV14 CASSQDAGQNAQYF
NA TRBJ2-1 TRBV7-9 CASSVPGGGPNNEQFF
NA TRBJ1-5 TRBV7-9 CASSLGGLSGQPQHF
NA TRBJ2-2 TRBV9 CASSNIVAGDVGELFF
NA TRBJ1-4 TRBV7-2 CASSLRNGGDEKLFF
few TRBJ2-2 TRBV9 CASSSPGQGRKEGELFF
medium-sized TRBJ1-1 TRBV5-1 CASSPDPGQMNTEAFF
NA TRBJ2-5 TRBV30 CAWSDPGGQETQYF
NA TRBJ2-1 TRBV18 CASSPPEGVSEFF
NA TRBJ2-3 TRBV6-5 CASSSLALPDTQYF
NA TRBJ2-7 TRBV7-2 CASSPRTSGRYEQYF
NA TRBJ2-1 TRBV4-2 CASSPRIEQGEVNEQFF